A selection of T cell receptor beta chains follows, all from one sample in a study of beta chain features in type 1 diabetes. Here immunoSEQ multiplex PCR was the method, and the copy in TCRdb shows in-frame clones only, minus some. The sample records about 270,000 clones, around an eighth being singletons. The sequencing input was naive CD4+ T cells from blood. These TCRs come from a man aged 30 to 45 with type 1 diabetes. CDR3s include the opening cysteine and the closing phenylalanine or tryptophan. Fields, in order: CDR3 protein, CDR3 DNA, clone size, J gene, V gene, D gene. The D gene is left open where the match is weak. Clone size is stated in some rows and not others, as once, few, many or a class when expanded.

CASSLAYSTSYNEQFF	TGTGCCAGCAGCTTAGCATATAGCACATCCTACAATGAGCAGTTCTTC	few	TRBJ2-1	TRBV7-2	-
CASSFVTDTQYF	TGTGCCAGCAGCTTCGTCACAGATACGCAGTATTTT	-	TRBJ2-3	TRBV7-2	-
CASSVASTDTQYF	TGTGCCAGCAGCGTCGCGAGCACAGATACGCAGTATTTT	few	TRBJ2-3	TRBV9	-
CASGGAEAFF	TGCGCCAGCGGGGGGGCTGAAGCTTTCTTT	-	TRBJ1-1	TRBV4-1	-
CASSVEGTGRGHGYTF	TGTGCCAGCAGCGTTGAGGGGACAGGAAGGGGACATGGCTACACCTTC	-	TRBJ1-2	TRBV9	TRBD1
CAWSVQRVNTGELFF	TGTGCCTGGAGTGTACAGCGGGTGAACACCGGGGAGCTGTTTTTT	few	TRBJ2-2	TRBV30	-
CASSSTGWGYSSNQPQHF	TGTGCCAGCAGCTCTACAGGGTGGGGGTACAGTAGCAATCAGCCCCAGCATTTT	few	TRBJ1-5	TRBV7-2	-
CASSLAGAGETQYF	TGTGCCAGCAGCTTAGCGGGGGCCGGGGAGACCCAGTACTTC	few	TRBJ2-5	TRBV7-9	-
CASSKVLARNEQYF	TGTGCCAGCAGCAAAGTACTAGCGAGGAACGAGCAGTACTTC	-	TRBJ2-7	TRBV6-6	TRBD2
CASSVGSSGSSYEQYF	TGTGCCAGCAGCGTAGGGTCCAGCGGGAGCTCCTACGAGCAGTACTTC	-	TRBJ2-7	TRBV9	TRBD2
CASIAGNRGSSEQFF	TGTGCCAGCATTGCTGGGAACAGGGGAAGCAGTGAGCAGTTCTTC	few	TRBJ2-1	TRBV28	TRBD1
CASSIFGTSVETQYF	TGTGCCAGTAGTATATTTGGGACTAGCGTGGAGACCCAGTACTTC	-	TRBJ2-5	TRBV19	TRBD2
CASSPQPGGREQYF	TGTGCCAGCAGCCCACAACCGGGCGGGCGCGAGCAGTACTTC	few	TRBJ2-7	TRBV7-9	-
CASSLDGGNQPQHF	TGCGCCAGCAGCTTGGACGGGGGAAATCAGCCCCAGCATTTT	-	TRBJ1-5	TRBV5-1	-
CASSSRTSGTYTDTQYF	TGTGCCAGCAGCTCACGGACTAGCGGGACCTACACAGATACGCAGTATTTT	few	TRBJ2-3	TRBV7-9	TRBD2
CASSQDGTSGRVGEQFF	TGCGCCAGCAGCCAAGATGGGACTAGCGGGAGGGTGGGTGAGCAGTTCTTC	-	TRBJ2-1	TRBV4-3	TRBD2
CASTLDRVGHNEQFF	TGTGCCAGTACCCTAGACAGGGTCGGGCACAATGAGCAGTTCTTC	-	TRBJ2-1	TRBV19	TRBD1
CASSVVSALSGANVLTF	TGCGCCAGCAGCGTTGTCAGTGCCCTCTCTGGGGCCAACGTCCTGACTTTC	few	TRBJ2-6	TRBV5-1	-
CATSRGATGGETQYF	TGTGCCACCAGCAGAGGGGCCACAGGGGGAGAGACCCAGTACTTC	-	TRBJ2-5	TRBV15	TRBD1
CASSLFGTQNTEAFF	TGTGCCAGCAGTTTATTCGGGACACAGAACACTGAAGCTTTCTTT	few	TRBJ1-1	TRBV28	-
CASSSLTGGEPNYGYTF	TGTGCCAGCAGTTCCTTGACAGGGGGGGAACCTAACTATGGCTACACCTTC	once	TRBJ1-2	TRBV28	TRBD1
CAWSGASRAGQYF	TGTGCCTGGAGTGGGGCTAGCCGGGCCGGGCAGTACTTC	few	TRBJ2-7	TRBV30	-
CSVAQSGNQPQHF	TGCAGCGTTGCTCAGTCTGGCAATCAGCCCCAGCATTTT	-	TRBJ1-5	TRBV29-1	-
CAISEGETEAFF	TGTGCCATCAGTGAAGGGGAAACTGAAGCTTTCTTT	few	TRBJ1-1	TRBV10-3	-
CASSLQGQETQYF	TGTGCCAGCAGCTTACAGGGGCAAGAGACCCAGTACTTC	-	TRBJ2-5	TRBV11-2	-